A single count supports the clone carrying this T cell receptor beta chain. Its antigen is as yet unknown. This clone may be a read error of a much larger clone one base away. Looked up from germline, CDR1 is DFQATT and CDR2 is SNEGSKA (reference sequence). This CDR3 is 17 amino acids long. V lost 3 bases, J lost 3 bases, and 14 bases stayed unmatched. The data derive from a study of CD8 T cells in ankylosing spondylitis. Scientists made TCR beta libraries using quantitative 5'-RACE with molecular barcodes. TCRdb reprocessed the 5' RACE reads via MiXCR and lists one record per CDR3 protein. The sample yields roughly 180,000 distinct CDR3 sequences, 10% to 15% seen once. Study results and caveats: In ankylosing spondylitis blood, a motif of about 8 highly homologous TCR beta variants appeared characteristic.

The chain joins TRBV20-1 to TRBJ2-1, with TRBD2 identical over 7 bases. Material: blood, either unsorted or a sorted T cell fraction (not recorded which). The sequence was obtained from a female donor with ankylosing spondylitis or in good health (not recorded which). This CDR3 reads CSASLSVWSGNYNEQFF. As DNA, the CDR3 is TGCAGTGCTAGCCTTTCTGTCTGGAGCGGGAACTACAATGAGCAGTTCTTC.